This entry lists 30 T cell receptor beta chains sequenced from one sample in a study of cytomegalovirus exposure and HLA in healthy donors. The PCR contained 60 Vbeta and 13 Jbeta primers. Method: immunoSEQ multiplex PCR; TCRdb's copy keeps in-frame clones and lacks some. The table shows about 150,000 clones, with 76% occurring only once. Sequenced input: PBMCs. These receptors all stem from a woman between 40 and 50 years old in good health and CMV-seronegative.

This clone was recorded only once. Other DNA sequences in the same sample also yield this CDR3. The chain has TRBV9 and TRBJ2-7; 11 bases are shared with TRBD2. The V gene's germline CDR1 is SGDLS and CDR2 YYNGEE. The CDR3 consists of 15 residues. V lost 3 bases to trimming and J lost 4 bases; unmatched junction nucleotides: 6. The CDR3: CASSGGLAAGYEQYF. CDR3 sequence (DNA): TGTGCCAGCAGCGGGGGACTAGCGGCTGGGTACGAGCAGTACTTC.

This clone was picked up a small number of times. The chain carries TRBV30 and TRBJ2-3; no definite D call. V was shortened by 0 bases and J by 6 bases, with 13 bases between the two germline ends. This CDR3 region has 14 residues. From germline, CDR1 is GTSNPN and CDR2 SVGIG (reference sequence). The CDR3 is CAWSVGTPWDTQYF. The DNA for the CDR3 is TGTGCCTGGAGTGTGGGCACCCCGTGGGATACGCAGTATTTT. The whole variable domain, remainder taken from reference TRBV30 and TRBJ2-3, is SQTIHQWPATLVQPVGSPLSLECTVEGTSNPNLYWYRQAAGRGLQLLFYSVGIGQISSEVPQNLSASRPQDRQFILSSKKLLLSDSGFYLCAWSVGTPWDTQYFGPGTRLTVL.

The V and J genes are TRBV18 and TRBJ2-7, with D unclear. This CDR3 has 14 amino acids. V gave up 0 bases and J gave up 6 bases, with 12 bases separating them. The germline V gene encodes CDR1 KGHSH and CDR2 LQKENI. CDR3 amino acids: CASSPPAVPREQYF. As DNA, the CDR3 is TGTGCCAGCTCACCACCCGCAGTCCCCCGCGAGCAGTACTTC.

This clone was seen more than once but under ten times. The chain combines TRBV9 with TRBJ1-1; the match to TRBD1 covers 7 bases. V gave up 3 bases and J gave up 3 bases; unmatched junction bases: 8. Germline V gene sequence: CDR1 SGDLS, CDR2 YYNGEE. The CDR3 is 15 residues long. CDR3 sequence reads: CASSGKTGRDTEAFF. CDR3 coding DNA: TGTGCCAGCAGCGGGAAGACAGGGCGGGACACTGAAGCTTTCTTT.

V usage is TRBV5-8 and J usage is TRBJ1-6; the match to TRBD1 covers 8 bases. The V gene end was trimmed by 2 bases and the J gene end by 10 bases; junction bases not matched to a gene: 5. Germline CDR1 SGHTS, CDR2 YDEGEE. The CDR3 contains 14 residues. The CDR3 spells CASSFGQGSSPLHF. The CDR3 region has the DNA TGTGCCAGCAGCTTCGGACAGGGAAGCTCACCCCTCCACTTT.

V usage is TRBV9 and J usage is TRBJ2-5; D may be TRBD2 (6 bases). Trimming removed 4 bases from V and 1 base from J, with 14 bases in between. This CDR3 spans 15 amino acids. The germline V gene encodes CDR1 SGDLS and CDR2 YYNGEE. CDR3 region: CASSTGLRGQETQYF. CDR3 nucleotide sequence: TGTGCCAGCAGCACGGGACTGCGGGGCCAAGAGACCCAGTACTTC.

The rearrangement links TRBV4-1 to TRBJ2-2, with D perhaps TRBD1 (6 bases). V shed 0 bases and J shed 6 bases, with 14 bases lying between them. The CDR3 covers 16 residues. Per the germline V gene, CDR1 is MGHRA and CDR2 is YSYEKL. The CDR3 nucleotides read TGCGCCAGCAGCCAAGATGGAACAGGGACATCCGGGGAGCTGTTTTTT. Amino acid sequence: CASSQDGTGTSGELFF.

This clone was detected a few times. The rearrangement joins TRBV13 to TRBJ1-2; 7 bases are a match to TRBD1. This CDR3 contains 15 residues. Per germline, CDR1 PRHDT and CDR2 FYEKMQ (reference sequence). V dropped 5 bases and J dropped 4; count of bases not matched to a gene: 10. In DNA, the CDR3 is TGTGCCAGCAGCCCCTGGAGGGGGCTGGGCTATGGCTACACCTTC. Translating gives CASSPWRGLGYGYTF.

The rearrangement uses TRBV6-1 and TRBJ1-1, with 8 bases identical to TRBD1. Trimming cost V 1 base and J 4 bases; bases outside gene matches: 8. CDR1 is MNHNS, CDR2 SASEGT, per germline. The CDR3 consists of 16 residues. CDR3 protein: CASSEVAGGGGTEAFF. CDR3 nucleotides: TGTGCCAGCAGTGAAGTAGCAGGGGGCGGCGGCACTGAAGCTTTCTTT.

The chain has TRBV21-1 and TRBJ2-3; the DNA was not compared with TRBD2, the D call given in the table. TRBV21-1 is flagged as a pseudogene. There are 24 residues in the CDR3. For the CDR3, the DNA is TGTGCCAGCAGCAACCTCCCGTCAGATCGAGCGGGAGGGCCCGAGGATTGGAACACAGATACGCAGTATTTT. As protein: CASSNLPSDRAGGPEDWNTDTQYF.

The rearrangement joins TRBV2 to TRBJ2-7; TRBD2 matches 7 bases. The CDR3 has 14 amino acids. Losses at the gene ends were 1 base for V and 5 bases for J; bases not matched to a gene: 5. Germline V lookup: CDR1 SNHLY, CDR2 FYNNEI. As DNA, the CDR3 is TGTGCCAGCAGTGAAGGGACTAGTATGGACGAGCAGTACTTC. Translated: CASSEGTSMDEQYF.

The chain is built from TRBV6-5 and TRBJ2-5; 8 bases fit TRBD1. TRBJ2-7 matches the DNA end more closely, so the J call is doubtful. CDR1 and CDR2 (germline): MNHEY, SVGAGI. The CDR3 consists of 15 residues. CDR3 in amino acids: CASSPDRGFSYEQYF. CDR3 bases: TGTGCCAGCAGCCCCGACAGGGGCTTCTCCTACGAGCAGTACTTC.

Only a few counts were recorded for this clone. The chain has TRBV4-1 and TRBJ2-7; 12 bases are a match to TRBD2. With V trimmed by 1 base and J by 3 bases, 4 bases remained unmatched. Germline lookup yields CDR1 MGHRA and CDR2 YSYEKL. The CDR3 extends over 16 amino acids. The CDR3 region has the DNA TGCGCCAGCAGCCAAGTGCTAGCGGGAGGGAACTACGAGCAGTACTTC. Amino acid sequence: CASSQVLAGGNYEQYF.

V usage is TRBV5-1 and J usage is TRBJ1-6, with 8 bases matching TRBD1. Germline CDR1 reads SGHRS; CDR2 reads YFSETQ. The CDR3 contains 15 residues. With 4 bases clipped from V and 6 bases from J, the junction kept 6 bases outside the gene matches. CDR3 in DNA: TGCGCCAGCAGCCGGCCCGACAGGGGTAATTCACCCCTCCACTTT. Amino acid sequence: CASSRPDRGNSPLHF.

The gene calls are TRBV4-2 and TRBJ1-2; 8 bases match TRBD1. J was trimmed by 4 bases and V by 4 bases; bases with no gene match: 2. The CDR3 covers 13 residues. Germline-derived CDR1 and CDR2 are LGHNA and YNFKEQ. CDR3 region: CASSRDRSYGYTF. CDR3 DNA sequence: TGTGCCAGCAGCCGGGACAGGTCCTATGGCTACACCTTC.

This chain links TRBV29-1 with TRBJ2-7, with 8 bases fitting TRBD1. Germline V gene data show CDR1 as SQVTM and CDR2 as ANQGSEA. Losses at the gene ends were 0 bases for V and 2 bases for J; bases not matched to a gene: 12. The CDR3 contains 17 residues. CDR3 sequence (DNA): TGCAGCGTTGAAGATGAGGAATTGGGGACAGGAGCCTACGAGCAGTACTTC. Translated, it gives CSVEDEELGTGAYEQYF.

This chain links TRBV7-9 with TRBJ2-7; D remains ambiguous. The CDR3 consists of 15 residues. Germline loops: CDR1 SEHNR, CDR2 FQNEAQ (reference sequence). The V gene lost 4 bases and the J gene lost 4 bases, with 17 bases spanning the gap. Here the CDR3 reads CASSSLNPTNYEQYF. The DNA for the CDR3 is TGTGCCAGCAGCTCCCTTAACCCCACAAATTACGAGCAGTACTTC.

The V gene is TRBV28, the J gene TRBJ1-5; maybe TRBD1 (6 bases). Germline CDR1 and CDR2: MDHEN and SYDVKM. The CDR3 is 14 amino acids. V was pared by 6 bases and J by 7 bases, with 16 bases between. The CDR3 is CASSSGQIRQPQHF. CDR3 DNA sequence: TGTGCCAGCAGCTCCGGACAGATTCGGCAGCCCCAGCATTTT.

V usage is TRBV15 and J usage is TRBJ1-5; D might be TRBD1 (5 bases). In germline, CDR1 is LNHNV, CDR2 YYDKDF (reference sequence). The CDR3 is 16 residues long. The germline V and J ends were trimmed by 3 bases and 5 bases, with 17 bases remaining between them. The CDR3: CATSSVRGSVDQPQHF. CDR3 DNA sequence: TGTGCCACCAGCAGCGTTCGGGGGTCAGTAGATCAGCCCCAGCATTTT.

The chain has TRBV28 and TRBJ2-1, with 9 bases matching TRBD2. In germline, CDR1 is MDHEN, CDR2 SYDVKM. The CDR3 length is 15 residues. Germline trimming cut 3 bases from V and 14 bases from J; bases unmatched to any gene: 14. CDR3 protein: CASSLPGLAAAREFF. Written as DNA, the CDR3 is TGTGCCAGCAGTTTGCCGGGACTAGCTGCCGCCCGGGAGTTCTTC.

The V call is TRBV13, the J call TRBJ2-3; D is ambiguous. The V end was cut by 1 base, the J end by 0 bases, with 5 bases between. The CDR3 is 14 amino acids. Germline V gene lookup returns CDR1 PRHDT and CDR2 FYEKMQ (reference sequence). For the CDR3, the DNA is TGTGCCAGCAGCTTAGCCTCTAGCACAGATACGCAGTATTTT. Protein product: CASSLASSTDTQYF. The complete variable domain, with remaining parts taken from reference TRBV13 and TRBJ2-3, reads AAGVIQSPRHLIKEKRETATLKCYPIPRHDTVYWYQQGPGQDPQFLISFYEKMQSDKGSIPDRFSAQQFSDYHSELNMSSLELGDSALYFCASSLASSTDTQYFGPGTRLTVL.

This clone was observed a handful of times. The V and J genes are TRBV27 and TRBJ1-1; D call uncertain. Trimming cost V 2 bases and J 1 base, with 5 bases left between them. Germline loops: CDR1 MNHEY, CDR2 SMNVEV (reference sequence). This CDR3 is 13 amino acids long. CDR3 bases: TGTGCCAGCAGTTTAGACTGGAACACTGAAGCTTTCTTT. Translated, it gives CASSLDWNTEAFF.

Here the CDR3 DNA reads TGTGCCATCAGTGACTCCCGGACTAGCGGGGGGTTCTACGAGCAGTACTTC. Translating gives CAISDSRTSGGFYEQYF. The rearrangement joins TRBV10-3 to TRBJ2-7, with 14 nucleotides matching TRBD2. Germline trimming cut 3 bases from V and 3 bases from J; bases unmatched to any gene: 7. The CDR3 contains 17 residues. Germline values: CDR1 ENHRY, CDR2 SYGVKD.

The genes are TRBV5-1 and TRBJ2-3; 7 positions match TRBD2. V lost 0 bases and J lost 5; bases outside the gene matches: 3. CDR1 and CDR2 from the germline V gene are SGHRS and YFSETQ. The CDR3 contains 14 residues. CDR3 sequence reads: CASSLVGGEDTQYF. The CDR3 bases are TGCGCCAGCAGCTTGGTGGGAGGGGAAGATACGCAGTATTTT.

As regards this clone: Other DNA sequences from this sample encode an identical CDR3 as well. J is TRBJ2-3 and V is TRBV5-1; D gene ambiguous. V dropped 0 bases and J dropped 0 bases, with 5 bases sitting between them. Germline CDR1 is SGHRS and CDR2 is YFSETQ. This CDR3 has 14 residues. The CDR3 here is CASSLAGSTDTQYF. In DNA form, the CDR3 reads TGCGCCAGCAGCTTGGCGGGTAGCACAGATACGCAGTATTTT.

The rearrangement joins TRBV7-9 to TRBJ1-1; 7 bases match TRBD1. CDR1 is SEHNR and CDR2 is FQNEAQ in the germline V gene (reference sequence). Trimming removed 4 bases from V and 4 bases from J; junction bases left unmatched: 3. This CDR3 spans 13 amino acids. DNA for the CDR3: TGTGCCAGCAGCTCATCAGGGGGCACTGAAGCTTTCTTT. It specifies CASSSSGGTEAFF. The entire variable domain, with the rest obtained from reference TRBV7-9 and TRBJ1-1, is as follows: DTGVSQNPRHKITKRGQNVTFRCDPISEHNRLYWYRQTLGQGPEFLTYFQNEAQLEKSRLLSDRFSAERPKGSFSTLEIQRTEQGDSAMYLCASSSSGGTEAFFGQGTRLTVV.

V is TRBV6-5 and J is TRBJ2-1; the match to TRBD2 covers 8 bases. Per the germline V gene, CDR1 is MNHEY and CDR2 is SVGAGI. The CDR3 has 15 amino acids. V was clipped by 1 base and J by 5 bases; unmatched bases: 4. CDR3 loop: CASSYWTSRHNEQFF. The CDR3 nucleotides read TGTGCCAGCAGTTACTGGACTAGCAGACACAATGAGCAGTTCTTC.

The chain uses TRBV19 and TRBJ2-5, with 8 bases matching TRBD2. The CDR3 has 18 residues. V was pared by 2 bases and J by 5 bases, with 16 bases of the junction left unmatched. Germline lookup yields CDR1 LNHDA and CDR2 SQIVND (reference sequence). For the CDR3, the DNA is TGTGCCAGTAGTATACCCCGCGGTAGCGGGGCCAAGCGGGAGACCCAGTACTTC. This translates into CASSIPRGSGAKRETQYF.

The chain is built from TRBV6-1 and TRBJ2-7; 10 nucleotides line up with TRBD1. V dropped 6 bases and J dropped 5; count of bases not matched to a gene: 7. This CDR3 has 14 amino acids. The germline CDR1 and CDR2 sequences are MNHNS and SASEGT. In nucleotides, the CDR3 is TGTGCCAGCAGGTATCGGGACAGGGGTGACGAGCAGTACTTC. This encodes CASRYRDRGDEQYF.

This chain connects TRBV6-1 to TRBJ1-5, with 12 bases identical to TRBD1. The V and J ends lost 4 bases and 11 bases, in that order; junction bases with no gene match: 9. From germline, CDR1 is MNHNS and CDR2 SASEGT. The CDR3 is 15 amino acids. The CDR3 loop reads CASSGGTGGAGTQHF. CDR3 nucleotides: TGTGCCAGCAGTGGGGGGACAGGGGGCGCGGGGACCCAGCATTTT.